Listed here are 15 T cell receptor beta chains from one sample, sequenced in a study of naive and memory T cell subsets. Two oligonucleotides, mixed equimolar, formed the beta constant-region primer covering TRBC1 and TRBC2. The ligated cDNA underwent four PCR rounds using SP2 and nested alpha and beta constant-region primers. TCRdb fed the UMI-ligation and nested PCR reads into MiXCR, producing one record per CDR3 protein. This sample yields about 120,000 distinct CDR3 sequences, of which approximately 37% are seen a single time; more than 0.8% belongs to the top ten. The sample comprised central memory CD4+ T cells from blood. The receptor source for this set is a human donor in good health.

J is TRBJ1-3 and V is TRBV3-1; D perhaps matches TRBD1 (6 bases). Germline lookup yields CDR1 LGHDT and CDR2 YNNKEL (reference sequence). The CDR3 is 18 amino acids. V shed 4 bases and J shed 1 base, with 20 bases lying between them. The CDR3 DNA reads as TGTGCCAGCAGCCCTCTCAGAGTTCGAGGGGGTTCTGGAAACACCATATATTTT. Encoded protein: CASSPLRVRGGSGNTIYF. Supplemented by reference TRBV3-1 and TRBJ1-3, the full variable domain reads DTAVSQTPKYLVTQMGNDKSIKCEQNLGHDTMYWYKQDSKKFLKIMFSYNNKELIINETVPNRFSPKSPDKAHLNLHINSLELGDSAVYFCASSPLRVRGGSGNTIYFGEGSWLTVV.

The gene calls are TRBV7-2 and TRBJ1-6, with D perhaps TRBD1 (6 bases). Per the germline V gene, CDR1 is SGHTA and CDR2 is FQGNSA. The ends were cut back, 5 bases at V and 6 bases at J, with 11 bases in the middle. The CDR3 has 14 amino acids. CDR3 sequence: CASSQDSSNSPLHF. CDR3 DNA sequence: TGTGCCAGCAGCCAGGACAGTAGTAATTCACCCCTCCACTTT.

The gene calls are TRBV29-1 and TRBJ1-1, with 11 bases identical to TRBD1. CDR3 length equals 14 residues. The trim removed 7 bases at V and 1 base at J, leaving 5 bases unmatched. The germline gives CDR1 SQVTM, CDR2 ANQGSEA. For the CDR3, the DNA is TGCAGCGCAGGACAGGGGGCCCGGAACACTGAAGCTTTCTTT. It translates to CSAGQGARNTEAFF. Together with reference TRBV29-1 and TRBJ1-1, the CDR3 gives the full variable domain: SAVISQKPSRDICQRGTSLTIQCQVDSQVTMMFWYRQQPGQSLTLIATANQGSEATYESGFVIDKFPISRPNLTFSTLTVSNMSPEDSSIYLCSAGQGARNTEAFFGQGTRLTVV.

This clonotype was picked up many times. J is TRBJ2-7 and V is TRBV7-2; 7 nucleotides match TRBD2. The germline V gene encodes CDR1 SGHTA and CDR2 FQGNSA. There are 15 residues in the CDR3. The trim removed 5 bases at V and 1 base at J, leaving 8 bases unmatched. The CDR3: CASSPQRGVSYEQYF. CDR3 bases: TGTGCCAGCAGCCCACAACGGGGGGTTTCCTACGAGCAGTACTTC.

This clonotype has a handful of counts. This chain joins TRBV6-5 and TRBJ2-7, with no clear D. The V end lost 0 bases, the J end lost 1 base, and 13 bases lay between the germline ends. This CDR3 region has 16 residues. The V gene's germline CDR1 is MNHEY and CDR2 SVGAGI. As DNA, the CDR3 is TGTGCCAGCAGTTACTCAAGGGCGAGTCTTTCCTACGAGCAGTACTTC. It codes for CASSYSRASLSYEQYF.

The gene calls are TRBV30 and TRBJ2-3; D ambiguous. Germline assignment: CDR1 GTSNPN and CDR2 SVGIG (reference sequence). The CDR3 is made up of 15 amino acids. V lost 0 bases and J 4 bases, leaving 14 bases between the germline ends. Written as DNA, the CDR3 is TGTGCCTGGAGTGTAGCCTCCCCCGTGGCAGATACGCAGTATTTT. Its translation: CAWSVASPVADTQYF.

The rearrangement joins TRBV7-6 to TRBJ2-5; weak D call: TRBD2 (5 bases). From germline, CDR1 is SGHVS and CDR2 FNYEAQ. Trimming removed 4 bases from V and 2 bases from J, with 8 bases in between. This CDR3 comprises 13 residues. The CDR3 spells CASSSRLQETQYF. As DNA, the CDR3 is TGTGCCAGCAGCTCTCGACTACAAGAGACCCAGTACTTC.

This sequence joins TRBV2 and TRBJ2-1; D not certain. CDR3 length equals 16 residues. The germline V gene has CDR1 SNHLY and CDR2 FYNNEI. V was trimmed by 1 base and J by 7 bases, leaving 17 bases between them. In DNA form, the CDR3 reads TGTGCCAGCAGTGAAGTTAGCCCCGCTGATACAAATGAGCAGTTCTTC. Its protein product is CASSEVSPADTNEQFF.

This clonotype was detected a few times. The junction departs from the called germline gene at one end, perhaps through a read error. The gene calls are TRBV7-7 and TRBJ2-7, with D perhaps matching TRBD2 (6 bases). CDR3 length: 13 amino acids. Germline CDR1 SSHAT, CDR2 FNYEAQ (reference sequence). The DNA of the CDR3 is TGTGCTAGCAGCTTAGGGCGGGACTACGAGCAGTACTTC. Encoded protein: CASSLGRDYEQYF.

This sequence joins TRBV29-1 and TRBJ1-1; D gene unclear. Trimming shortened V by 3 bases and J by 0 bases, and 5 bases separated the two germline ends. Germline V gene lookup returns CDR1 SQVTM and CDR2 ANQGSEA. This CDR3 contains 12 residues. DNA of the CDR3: TGCAGCGTTGATAGTCTGAACACTGAAGCTTTCTTT. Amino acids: CSVDSLNTEAFF.

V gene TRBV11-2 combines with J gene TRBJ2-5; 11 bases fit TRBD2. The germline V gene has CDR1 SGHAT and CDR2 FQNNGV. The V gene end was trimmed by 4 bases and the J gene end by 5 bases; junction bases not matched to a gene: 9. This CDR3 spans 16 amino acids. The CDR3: CASSSNSGRAGETQYF. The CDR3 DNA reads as TGTGCCAGCAGCTCAAATAGCGGGAGGGCCGGCGAGACCCAGTACTTC.

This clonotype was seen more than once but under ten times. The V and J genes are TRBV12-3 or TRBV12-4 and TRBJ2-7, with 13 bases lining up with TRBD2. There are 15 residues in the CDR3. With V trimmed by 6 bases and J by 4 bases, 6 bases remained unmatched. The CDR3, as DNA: TGTGCCAGCAGCCCTACTAGCGGGAGGGCGTACGAGCAGTACTTC. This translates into CASSPTSGRAYEQYF.

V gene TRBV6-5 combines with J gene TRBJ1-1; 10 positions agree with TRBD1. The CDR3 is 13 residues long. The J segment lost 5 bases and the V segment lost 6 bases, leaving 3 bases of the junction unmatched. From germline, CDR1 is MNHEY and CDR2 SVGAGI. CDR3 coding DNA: TGTGCCAGCAGACGGGACAGGGGAACTGAAGCTTTCTTT. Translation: CASRRDRGTEAFF.

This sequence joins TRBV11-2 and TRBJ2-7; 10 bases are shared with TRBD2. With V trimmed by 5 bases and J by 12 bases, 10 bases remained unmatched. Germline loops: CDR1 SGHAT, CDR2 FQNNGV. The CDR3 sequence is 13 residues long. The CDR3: CASSPAGTSEPYF. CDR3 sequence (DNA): TGTGCCAGCAGCCCCGCCGGGACTAGCGAACCGTACTTC.

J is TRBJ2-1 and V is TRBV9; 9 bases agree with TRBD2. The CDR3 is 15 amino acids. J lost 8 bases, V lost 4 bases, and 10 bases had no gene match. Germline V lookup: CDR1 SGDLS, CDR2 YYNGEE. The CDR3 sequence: CASSSAAGGVYEQFF. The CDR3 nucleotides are TGTGCCAGCAGCTCTGCGGCGGGAGGGGTCTATGAGCAGTTCTTC.